The following is a T cell receptor beta chain sequence with its context. Its antigen is not identified. The data were obtained in a study of esophageal squamous cell carcinoma under preoperative chemotherapy. For the study at large: Both tumor-infiltrating lymphocytes and peripheral blood T cells had their TCR repertoires profiled. Overall study results and limits: Chemotherapy was followed by significantly higher TCR diversity in peripheral T cells only, not tumor-infiltrating lymphocytes.

The time point here: after preoperative PTX-NDP chemotherapy. Paclitaxel-nedaplatin chemotherapy was given to patients ahead of their surgery. The germline V gene has CDR1 MNHNS and CDR2 SASEGT. V lost 5 bases, J lost 8 bases, and 13 bases stayed unmatched. There are 15 residues in the CDR3. TCRdb reprocessed the PCR reads via MiXCR and lists one record per CDR3 protein. The table has roughly 10,000 distinct CDR3 sequences, approximately 62% seen once. The TCR comes from a human donor with esophageal squamous cell carcinoma. The donor label of this sample is uncertain. The rearrangement links TRBV6-1 to TRBJ1-2, with 8 bases matching TRBD1. Sampling was carried out from a patient given preoperative chemotherapy. CDR3 residues: CASSRTGSDSGGYTF. DNA for the CDR3: TGTGCCAGCAGTCGGACAGGGAGTGACAGTGGGGGCTACACCTTC.